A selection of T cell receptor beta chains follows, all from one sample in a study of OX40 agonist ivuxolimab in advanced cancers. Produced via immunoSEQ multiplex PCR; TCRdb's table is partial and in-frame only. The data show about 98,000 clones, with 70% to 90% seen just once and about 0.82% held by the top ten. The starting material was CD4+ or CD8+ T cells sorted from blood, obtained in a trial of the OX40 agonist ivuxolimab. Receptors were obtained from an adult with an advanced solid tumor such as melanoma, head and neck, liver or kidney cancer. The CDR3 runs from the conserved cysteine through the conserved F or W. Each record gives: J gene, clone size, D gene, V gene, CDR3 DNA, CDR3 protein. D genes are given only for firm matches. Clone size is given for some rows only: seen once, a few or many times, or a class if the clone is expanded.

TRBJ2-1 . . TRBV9 TGTGCCAGCAGCTTATCACCGGGGGATGAGCAGTTCTTC CASSLSPGDEQFF
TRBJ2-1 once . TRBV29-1 TGCAGCGTTGAAGAGATTTCCTACAATGAGCAGTTCTTC CSVEEISYNEQFF
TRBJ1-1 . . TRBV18 TGTGCCAGCTCACCACCGGCGGCGAACACTGAAGCTTTCTTT CASSPPAANTEAFF
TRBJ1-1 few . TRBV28 TGTGCCAGCAGTTTCAGGCCGAACACTGAAGCTTTCTTT CASSFRPNTEAFF
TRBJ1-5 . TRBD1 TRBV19 TGTGCCAGTAGTGTCGATGGGACAGGGGGCCTGCCCCAGCATTTT CASSVDGTGGLPQHF
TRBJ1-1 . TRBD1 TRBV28 TGTGCCAGCAGTTTACCACAGGGGAGGGCTGAAGCTTTCTTT CASSLPQGRAEAFF
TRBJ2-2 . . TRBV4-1 TGCGCCACCTCCCCGGGGCCTCAGAGGACCGGGGAGCTGTTTTTT CATSPGPQRTGELFF
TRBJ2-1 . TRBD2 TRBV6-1 TGTGCCAGCAGTGACACTAGCGGGAGCTCCTACAATGAGCAGTTCTTC CASSDTSGSSYNEQFF
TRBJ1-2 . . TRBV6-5 TGTGCCAGCAGTTCCCCAGCCGTTTCCTATGGCTACACCTTC CASSSPAVSYGYTF
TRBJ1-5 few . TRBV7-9 TGTGCCAGCAGCGGGTCAGGACAGCCCCAGCATTTT CASSGSGQPQHF
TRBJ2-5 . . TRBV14 TGTGCCAGCAGCCAGGAAGGGGCACACCAAGAGACCCAGTACTTC CASSQEGAHQETQYF
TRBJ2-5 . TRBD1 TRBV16 TGTGCCAGCAGCCGACAGGGGGCGGAAGAGACCCAGTACTTC CASSRQGAEETQYF
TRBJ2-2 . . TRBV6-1 TGTGCCAGCAGTGCAACGGACTCCGCCGGGGAGCTGTTTTTT CASSATDSAGELFF
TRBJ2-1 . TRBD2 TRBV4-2 TGTGCCAGCAGCCCACCGGGAACTAGCGGGAGAAATGAGCAGTTCTTC CASSPPGTSGRNEQFF
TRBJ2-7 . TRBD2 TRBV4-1 TGCGCCAGCAGCCAAGAATCTAGCGGATCCTACGAGCAGTACTTC CASSQESSGSYEQYF
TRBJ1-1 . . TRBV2 TGTGCCAGCAGCCGACAGTGGAACACTGAAGCTTTCTTT CASSRQWNTEAFF
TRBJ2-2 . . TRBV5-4 TGTGCCAGCAGCCTGGACTATAACAAGGCCGGGGAGCTGTTTTTT CASSLDYNKAGELFF
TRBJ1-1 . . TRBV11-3 TGTGCCAGCAGCTTCTTCCGGGCTGAAGCTTTCTTT CASSFFRAEAFF
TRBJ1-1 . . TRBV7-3 TGTGCCAGCAGCTTAAGATCTAGGGGACAGAACACTGAAGCTTTCTTT CASSLRSRGQNTEAFF
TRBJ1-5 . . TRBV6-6 TGTGCCAGCAGCCTTTTCGGTGGGAATAACAATCAGCCCCAGCATTTT CASSLFGGNNNQPQHF
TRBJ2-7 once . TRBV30 TGTGCCTCCTCCCGAACCGGGCTCGAGCAGTACTTC CASSRTGLEQYF
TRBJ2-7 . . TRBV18 TGTGCCAGCTCCCTTTCTAATCTCCCCACTGGGCATTCCTACGAGCAGTACTTC CASSLSNLPTGHSYEQYF
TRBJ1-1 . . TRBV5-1 TGCGCCAGCTCTTTGGGTTCTAACACTGAAGCTTTCTTT CASSLGSNTEAFF
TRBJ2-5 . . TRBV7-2 TGTGCCAGCGGCCATCGAGGGGTCTCCTCGGAGACCCAGTACTTC CASGHRGVSSETQYF
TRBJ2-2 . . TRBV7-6 TGTGCCAGCAGCCACAATCAGGGGGGTATTCGAACGAACACCGGGGAGCTGTTTTTT CASSHNQGGIRTNTGELFF
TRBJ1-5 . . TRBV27 TGTGCCAACCCGGCCAACGATCGCGGGGCGCTTAGTGGGGTACAGCCCCAGCATTTT CANPANDRGALSGVQPQHF
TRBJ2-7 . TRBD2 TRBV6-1 TGTGCCAGCAGTGAATCGGGGGGAAGAAACGAGCAGTACTTC CASSESGGRNEQYF
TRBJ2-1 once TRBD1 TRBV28 TGTGCCAGCAGCACGGACAGGGGGCCTAGATACAATGAGCAGTTCTTC CASSTDRGPRYNEQFF
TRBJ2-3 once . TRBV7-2 TGTGCCAGCAGCTTAGGCCGCGGGAATGTAGATACGCAGTATTTT CASSLGRGNVDTQYF
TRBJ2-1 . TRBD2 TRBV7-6 TGTGCCAGCAGCTCCAGTAGCGGGAGCTCCTACAATGAGCAGTTCTTC CASSSSSGSSYNEQFF
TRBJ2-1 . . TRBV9 TGTGCCAGCAGCTCCTCCTCGGGCGGGACCTTGAGTCAGCAGTTCTTC CASSSSSGGTLSQQFF
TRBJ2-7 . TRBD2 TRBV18 TGTGCCAGCTCCCGCGCCGGGACTAGCTCCTACGAGCAGTACTTC CASSRAGTSSYEQYF
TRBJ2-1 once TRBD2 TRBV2 TGTGCCAGCAGTGAGACTAGCCCATCGTCGGTGCAGTTCTTC CASSETSPSSVQFF
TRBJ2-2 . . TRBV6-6 TGTGCCAGCACCCGAGACTCCGTGAACACCGGGGAGCTGTTTTTT CASTRDSVNTGELFF
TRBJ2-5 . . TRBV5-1 TGCGCCAGCAGCTTACAGGGTCTCCAAGAGACCCAGTACTTC CASSLQGLQETQYF
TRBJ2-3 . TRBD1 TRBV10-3 TGTGCCATCAGCGAACAGGGGGCCGCGGCTACGCAGTATTTT CAISEQGAAATQYF
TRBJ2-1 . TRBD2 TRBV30 TGTGCCTGGAAAGTCTTCATCGTCAGCGGGAGGGCCAATGAGCAGTTCTTC CAWKVFIVSGRANEQFF
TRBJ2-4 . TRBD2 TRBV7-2 TGTGCCAGCAGCCTAACTAGCGGGAGAGGATGGAACATTCAGTACTTC CASSLTSGRGWNIQYF
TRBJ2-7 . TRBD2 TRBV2 TGTGCCAGCAGTCTGGCTAGCGGGAGGAACTACGAGCAGTACTTC CASSLASGRNYEQYF
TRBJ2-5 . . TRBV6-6 TGTGCCAGCAGTTACGAACAGGGCCCATTGGAGACCCAGTACTTC CASSYEQGPLETQYF
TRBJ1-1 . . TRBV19 TGTGCCAGTAGTATAACAGGGAGGGCCATGAACACTGAAGCTTTCTTT CASSITGRAMNTEAFF
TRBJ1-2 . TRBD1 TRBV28 TGTGCCAGCATCTCTGGACAGGGGGCGCATGGCTACACCTTC CASISGQGAHGYTF
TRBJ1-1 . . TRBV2 TGTGCCAGCGAGGGCGAAACTCAAGCTTTCTTT CASEGETQAFF
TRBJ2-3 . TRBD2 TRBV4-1 TGCGCCAGCAGCCTTTCCGGGACTAGCGGGAGGGCCCCAGATACGCAGTATTTT CASSLSGTSGRAPDTQYF
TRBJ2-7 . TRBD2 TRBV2 TGTGCCAGCAGCTCGACTAGCGGCTCCTACGAGCAGTACTTC CASSSTSGSYEQYF
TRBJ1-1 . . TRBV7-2 TGTGCCAGCAGCCAAGCCGGGCCAGGCTTTGAAGCTTTCTTT CASSQAGPGFEAFF
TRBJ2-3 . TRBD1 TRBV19 TGTGCCAGTAGTACGGGACAGGGAACCGAAGATACGCAGTATTTT CASSTGQGTEDTQYF
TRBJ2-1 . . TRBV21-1 TGTGCCAGCAGCAAAGACTGTTCTTACGGGCAGTTCTTC CASSKDCSYGQFF
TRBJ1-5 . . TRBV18 TGTGCCAGCTCACCACCACAGGGAGGGCCCCAGCATTTT CASSPPQGGPQHF
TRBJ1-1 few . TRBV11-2 TGTGCCAGCGGCCAATACACCTCGGGGGAGGCTTTCTTT CASGQYTSGEAFF
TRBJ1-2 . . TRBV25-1 TGTGCCAGCAGTGAATGGGGGGCGCCCAGCTATGGCTACACCTTC CASSEWGAPSYGYTF
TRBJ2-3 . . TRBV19 TGTGCCAGTAGTATCCTGGGTTTCACAGATACGCAGTATTTT CASSILGFTDTQYF
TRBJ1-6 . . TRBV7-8 TGTGCCAGCAGGGTAAGGTCTTCACCGGATTCACCCCTCCACTTT CASRVRSSPDSPLHF
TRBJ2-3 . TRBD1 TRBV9 TGTGCCAGCAGCGCATCAACAGGGGGAGCAGATACGCAGTATTTT CASSASTGGADTQYF
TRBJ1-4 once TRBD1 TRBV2 TGTGCCAGCAGAGACAGGGGATCAAAACTGTTTTTT CASRDRGSKLFF